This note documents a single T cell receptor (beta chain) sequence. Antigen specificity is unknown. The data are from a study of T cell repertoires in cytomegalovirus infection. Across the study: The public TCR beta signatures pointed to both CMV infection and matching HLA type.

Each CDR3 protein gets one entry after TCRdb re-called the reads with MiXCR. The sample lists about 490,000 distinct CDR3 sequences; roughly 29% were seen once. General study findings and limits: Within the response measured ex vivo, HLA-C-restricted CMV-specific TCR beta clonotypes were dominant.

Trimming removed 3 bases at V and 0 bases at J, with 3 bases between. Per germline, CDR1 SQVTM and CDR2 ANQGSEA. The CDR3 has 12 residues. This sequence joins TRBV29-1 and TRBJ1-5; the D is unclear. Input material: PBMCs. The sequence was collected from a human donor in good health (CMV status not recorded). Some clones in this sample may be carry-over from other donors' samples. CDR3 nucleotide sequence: TGCAGCGTTGAGGATAGCAATCAGCCCCAGCATTTT. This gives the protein CSVEDSNQPQHF.